The present TCR beta chain was sequenced within a study of blood T cell repertoires in COVID-19. About the research overall: PBMCs, B-cell-depleted T cells, or T cells provided the cDNA or gDNA that made up the material.

V was clipped by 0 bases and J by 9 bases; unmatched bases: 6. The CDR3 has 14 residues. In germline, CDR1 is SGHNT, CDR2 YYREEE (reference sequence). Generated by immunoSEQ multiplex PCR, the TCRdb table keeps only in-frame clones and is missing some. Counted here are roughly 400,000 clones, approximately 87% occurring once; the ten biggest clones make up approximately 9.3%. Recovered participants had two consecutive negative NP/OP PCR tests, healthcare professional clearance, or symptom resolution. This receptor was obtained from a woman between 45 and 65 years old who had recovered from COVID-19. The sample comprised PBMCs or T cells enriched from blood (not recorded which). V gene TRBV5-4 combines with J gene TRBJ2-1; 7 bases fit TRBD2. In DNA, the CDR3 is TGTGCCAGCAGCTTGGCAAGCGGGGTAGGTGAGCAGTTCTTC. Translated, it gives CASSLASGVGEQFF.